A selection of T cell receptor beta chains follows, all from one sample in a study of OX40 agonist ivuxolimab in advanced cancers. TCRdb keeps only in-frame clones here, not all; method: immunoSEQ multiplex PCR. This table has about 78,000 clones, roughly 84% appearing once. The sequencing used CD4+ or CD8+ T cells sorted from blood, collected in a trial of the OX40 agonist ivuxolimab. The receptors here all came from an adult with an advanced solid tumor such as melanoma, head and neck, liver or kidney cancer. Both conserved end residues are part of each CDR3. The D gene is left open where the match is weak. Size is omitted from some rows. Given values are once, few, many or a class for expanded clones.

once | - | TRBJ2-3 | TRBV19 | CASSIPGYRAADTQYF | TGTGCCAGTAGTATCCCTGGTTATCGAGCGGCAGATACGCAGTATTTT
- | TRBD2 | TRBJ2-1 | TRBV19 | CASSPRTSGSYNEQFF | TGTGCCAGTAGTCCTCGGACTAGCGGGAGTTACAATGAGCAGTTCTTC
- | - | TRBJ2-5 | TRBV7-2 | CASSIQSGGGETQYF | TGTGCCAGCAGCATTCAGAGCGGAGGCGGAGAGACCCAGTACTTC
- | TRBD2 | TRBJ2-5 | TRBV10-3 | CAISAGKETQYF | TGTGCCATCTCAGCGGGGAAAGAGACCCAGTACTTC
- | TRBD1 | TRBJ1-2 | TRBV19 | CASSITPTDRGSGYTF | TGTGCCAGTAGTATAACCCCGACCGACAGGGGTAGTGGCTACACCTTC
- | TRBD1 | TRBJ2-5 | TRBV5-8 | CASSSGQNQETQYF | TGTGCCAGCAGCTCGGGACAGAACCAAGAGACCCAGTACTTC
few | - | TRBJ2-1 | TRBV4-2 | CASSQGAADNEQFF | TGTGCCAGCAGCCAAGGCGCAGCAGACAATGAGCAGTTCTTC
once | - | TRBJ2-7 | TRBV27 | CASSLKGLPPTYEQYF | TGTGCCAGCAGTTTAAAGGGCCTCCCCCCGACCTACGAGCAGTACTTC
- | TRBD2 | TRBJ2-5 | TRBV7-2 | CASSTSGGGRETQYF | TGTGCCAGCAGCACCTCAGGCGGGGGACGAGAGACCCAGTACTTC
- | TRBD1 | TRBJ2-1 | TRBV18 | CASSTTGYNEQFF | TGTGCCAGCTCAACGACAGGGTACAATGAGCAGTTCTTC
- | - | TRBJ2-1 | TRBV6-6 | CASMMGQAINEQFF | TGTGCCAGCATGATGGGGCAGGCAATCAATGAGCAGTTCTTC
- | TRBD1 | TRBJ2-7 | TRBV19 | CASSRDSYEQYF | TGTGCCAGTAGCCGGGACAGCTACGAGCAGTACTTC
- | TRBD2 | TRBJ2-1 | TRBV28 | CASSLPYSYSGGYNEQFF | TGTGCCAGCAGCCTACCATATTCCTATAGCGGGGGTTACAATGAGCAGTTCTTC
- | - | TRBJ2-5 | TRBV7-7 | CASSLGIKRGETQYF | TGTGCCAGCAGCTTAGGGATAAAGAGGGGAGAGACCCAGTACTTC
- | TRBD1 | TRBJ1-4 | TRBV5-1 | CASSLRGQGAPANEKLFF | TGCGCCAGCAGCTTAAGGGGACAGGGGGCGCCGGCTAATGAAAAACTGTTTTTT
once | TRBD1 | TRBJ2-7 | TRBV11-3 | CASSWTGGNEQYF | TGTGCCAGCAGTTGGACAGGGGGCAACGAGCAGTACTTC
- | - | TRBJ2-7 | TRBV2 | CASSDLRRAGGSRSYEQYF | TGTGCCAGCAGTGATTTGCGCCGAGCGGGCGGAAGCCGAAGCTACGAGCAGTACTTC
- | - | TRBJ2-1 | TRBV4-2 | CASSQDGAGGTVYNEQFF | TGTGCCAGCAGCCAAGATGGGGCGGGCGGGACCGTATACAATGAGCAGTTCTTC
- | TRBD2 | TRBJ2-5 | TRBV18 | CASSPSWGGQETQYF | TGTGCCAGCTCACCTTCCTGGGGGGGCCAAGAGACCCAGTACTTC
- | TRBD1 | TRBJ1-2 | TRBV28 | CASSGAKGASGYTF | TGTGCCAGCAGTGGGGCAAAGGGGGCGTCGGGCTACACCTTC
- | - | TRBJ1-4 | TRBV7-6 | CASTPVTHEKLFF | TGTGCCAGCACCCCGGTGACCCATGAAAAACTGTTTTTT
- | - | TRBJ2-7 | TRBV6-5 | CASRGTGGAYEQYF | TGTGCCAGCAGAGGAACAGGGGGGGCCTACGAGCAGTACTTC
- | TRBD2 | TRBJ2-1 | TRBV10-2 | CASRSREGNEQFF | TGCGCCAGCAGATCGCGGGAGGGCAATGAGCAGTTCTTC
- | - | TRBJ2-7 | TRBV5-1 | CASSLEPDSSYEQYF | TGCGCCAGCAGCTTGGAGCCTGACAGTTCCTACGAGCAGTACTTC
- | - | TRBJ2-7 | TRBV27 | CASSSEGGLLGRYEQYF | TGTGCCAGCAGTTCCGAGGGGGGGCTTTTAGGGCGCTACGAGCAGTACTTC
- | TRBD2 | TRBJ2-1 | TRBV5-1 | CASSLGESGGYNEQFF | TGCGCCAGCAGCTTGGGGGAGTCGGGAGGGTACAATGAGCAGTTCTTC
- | - | TRBJ1-2 | TRBV25-1 | CASFTIDTAF | TGTGCCAGCTTTACCATTGATACCGCCTTC
once | TRBD2 | TRBJ2-1 | TRBV18 | CASSPRTGDKLAGAYNEQFF | TGTGCCAGCTCACCACGAACGGGGGACAAACTAGCGGGAGCCTACAATGAGCAGTTCTTC
- | TRBD2 | TRBJ2-1 | TRBV5-1 | CASNWGGTSNNEQFF | TGCGCCAGCAACTGGGGGGGAACTAGTAACAATGAGCAGTTCTTC
- | TRBD1 | TRBJ2-7 | TRBV6-5 | CASSLRTGASYEQYF | TGTGCCAGCAGTCTCCGGACAGGGGCTTCCTACGAGCAGTACTTC
- | - | TRBJ2-5 | TRBV18 | CASSPIGPPQETQYF | TGTGCCAGCTCACCAATTGGGCCCCCCCAAGAGACCCAGTACTTC
- | - | TRBJ2-1 | TRBV2 | CASSSSDIPVYNEQFF | TGTGCCAGCAGTTCCTCGGATATTCCAGTATACAATGAGCAGTTCTTC
- | - | TRBJ1-2 | TRBV5-1 | CASSLEAGKDGYTF | TGCGCCAGCAGCTTGGAGGCAGGGAAGGATGGCTACACCTTC
- | - | TRBJ1-5 | TRBV15 | CATSRGAGEMFNQPQHF | TGTGCCACCAGCAGAGGGGCAGGGGAAATGTTCAATCAGCCCCAGCATTTT
once | - | TRBJ1-2 | TRBV28 | CASTIGARGGYTF | TGTGCCAGCACAATCGGGGCCCGAGGCGGCTACACCTTC
- | - | TRBJ1-2 | TRBV10-1 | CASSEDRAYGYTF | TGCGCCAGCAGTGAAGACAGAGCATATGGCTACACCTTC
few | TRBD1 | TRBJ2-5 | TRBV5-1 | CASSPPGTGEETQYF | TGCGCCAGCAGCCCCCCCGGGACAGGGGAAGAGACCCAGTACTTC
- | - | TRBJ1-1 | TRBV11-2 | CASSLGYRVLRRTEAFF | TGTGCCAGCAGCTTAGGTTACAGGGTATTGAGAAGGACTGAAGCTTTCTTT
- | - | TRBJ2-1 | TRBV7-2 | CASSLASVNEQFF | TGTGCCAGCAGCTTAGCGAGCGTGAATGAGCAGTTCTTC
few | - | TRBJ2-7 | TRBV28 | CASSVIAYEQYF | TGTGCCAGCAGCGTTATCGCCTACGAGCAGTACTTC
- | - | TRBJ1-2 | TRBV5-1 | CASSPGLASYGYTF | TGCGCCAGCAGCCCAGGACTGGCAAGCTATGGCTACACCTTC
once | - | TRBJ1-1 | TRBV13 | CASSLGQPNTEAFF | TGTGCCAGCAGCTTAGGACAGCCGAACACTGAAGCTTTCTTT
few | TRBD2 | TRBJ2-1 | TRBV7-2 | CASSFLTGTSGRVEQFF | TGTGCCAGCAGCTTCTTGACCGGGACTAGCGGGAGGGTTGAGCAGTTCTTC
- | TRBD2 | TRBJ2-1 | TRBV19 | CASSTGRLADHYNEQFF | TGTGCCAGTAGTACGGGCAGACTAGCCGACCACTACAATGAGCAGTTCTTC
- | TRBD1 | TRBJ2-7 | TRBV19 | CASSSGTGTYEQYF | TGTGCCAGTAGTTCCGGGACAGGGACCTACGAGCAGTACTTC
- | - | TRBJ1-5 | TRBV28 | CASSLNSGTRKREPQHF | TGTGCCAGCAGTCTGAACTCCGGGACGAGGAAACGGGAGCCCCAGCATTTT
- | TRBD1 | TRBJ2-7 | TRBV4-3 | CASSRTGEFGEQYF | TGCGCCAGCAGCCGGACAGGGGAGTTTGGCGAGCAGTACTTC
- | - | TRBJ1-1 | TRBV7-8 | CASSLVGSGNTEAFF | TGTGCCAGCAGCTTAGTCGGGTCCGGGAACACTGAAGCTTTCTTT